This TCR beta chain was sequenced during a study of T cell responses to AZD1222 COVID-19 vaccine. Study-level findings and limits: Across the whole spike, CD4 TCRs peaked at regions 160-218 and 743-854.

Germline V lookup: CDR1 LNHDA, CDR2 SQIVND (reference sequence). V lost 4 bases to trimming and J lost 7 bases, with 20 bases between them. The CDR3 spans 17 residues. As for this clone: What it binds is not known.

This table comes from immunoSEQ multiplex PCR, and its TCRdb copy is limited to in-frame clones, with some not included. Among approximately 120,000 clones listed, 92% were seen once. Source: peripheral blood, taken on day 0 of AZD1222 vaccination. This sequence joins TRBV19 and TRBJ1-6; D may be TRBD1 (6 bases). The TCR sequence derives from an adult in good health. The CDR3 region is CASSRLALQGRNSPLHF. Here the CDR3 DNA reads TGTGCCAGTAGTAGATTGGCATTACAGGGAAGGAATTCACCCCTCCACTTT.